This note documents a single TCR beta chain sequence. The antigen is undetermined. The data were obtained in a study of human thymus T cells. The method was immunoSEQ multiplex PCR; TCRdb's version includes in-frame clones alone and lacks a portion of them. Found here are approximately 49,000 clones, approximately 95% of them singletons; the top ten hold approximately 0.17%. All available leukocytes, rather than a set cell count, yielded the blood DNA. The germline V gene encodes CDR1 SNHLY and CDR2 FYNNEI. The V gene lost 4 bases and the J gene lost 6 bases, with 9 bases spanning the gap. The CDR3 spans 13 residues. The study, taken as a whole, reports: Seemingly biased V and J gene usage marked thymic and blood repertoires.

The clonotype was recovered from a girl less than two years old with a congenital heart defect but otherwise immunologically healthy. The chain carries TRBV2 and TRBJ2-2; maybe TRBD2 (7 bases). The material sequenced was blood. This CDR3 reads CASSAGGSGELFF. CDR3 bases: TGTGCCAGCAGTGCGGGGGGCTCCGGGGAGCTGTTTTTT. Looking up the rest from reference TRBV2 and TRBJ2-2 gives the full variable domain: EPEVTQTPSHQVTQMGQEVILRCVPISNHLYFYWYRQILGQKVEFLVSFYNNEISEKSEIFDDQFSVERPDGSNFTLKIRSTKLEDSAMYFCASSAGGSGELFFGEGSRLTVL.